These T cell receptor beta chains were read from a single sample in a study of CD8 T cells in ankylosing spondylitis. MiXCR, run by TCRdb on the 5' RACE reads, gives a single entry per CDR3 protein. The data show 500,000 to 650,000 distinct CDR3 sequences, 5.3% seen once. Material: blood, either unsorted or a sorted T cell fraction (not recorded which). The receptors originated from a male donor with ankylosing spondylitis. CDR3s include the opening cysteine and the closing phenylalanine or tryptophan. The D gene is left open where the match is weak. A clone size is listed for some rows: how often the clone was seen (once, few, many), or a class if it is expanded.

d_gene: .; v_gene: TRBV20-1; abundance: many; j_gene: TRBJ1-4; CDR3aa: CSASRETNEKLFF; CDR3nt: TGCAGTGCTAGTCGGGAAACTAATGAAAAACTGTTTTTT
d_gene: .; v_gene: TRBV5-1; abundance: many; j_gene: TRBJ2-1; CDR3aa: CASSLRDTRNNEQFF; CDR3nt: TGCGCCAGCAGCCTAAGAGACACACGTAATAATGAGCAGTTCTTC
d_gene: TRBD1; v_gene: TRBV6-2/TRBV6-3; abundance: many; j_gene: TRBJ1-1; CDR3aa: CASSWEADRGDKNTEAFF; CDR3nt: TGTGCCAGCAGTTGGGAGGCGGACAGGGGGGATAAGAACACTGAAGCTTTCTTT
d_gene: TRBD1; v_gene: TRBV27; abundance: many; j_gene: TRBJ2-2; CDR3aa: CASSYRGRGELFF; CDR3nt: TGTGCCAGCAGTTACAGGGGGCGCGGGGAGCTGTTTTTT
d_gene: .; v_gene: TRBV24-1; abundance: many; j_gene: TRBJ1-2; CDR3aa: CATSEARDTNNYGYTF; CDR3nt: TGTGCCACCAGTGAGGCCAGGGACACAAATAACTATGGCTACACCTTC
d_gene: .; v_gene: TRBV6-2/TRBV6-3; abundance: few; j_gene: TRBJ2-7; CDR3aa: CASSSDGRSYEEQYF; CDR3nt: TGTGCCAGCAGTTCGGACGGCCGATCCTACGAAGAGCAGTACTTC
d_gene: .; v_gene: TRBV24-1; abundance: many; j_gene: TRBJ2-7; CDR3aa: CATGGVTGHGSYEQYF; CDR3nt: TGTGCCACCGGGGGAGTTACAGGGCACGGGTCCTACGAGCAGTACTTC
d_gene: .; v_gene: TRBV20-1; abundance: many; j_gene: TRBJ2-1; CDR3aa: CSASRDAYNEQFF; CDR3nt: TGCAGTGCCTCCCGGGACGCTTACAATGAGCAGTTCTTC
d_gene: .; v_gene: TRBV7-9; abundance: many; j_gene: TRBJ1-3; CDR3aa: CASSARGTGNTIYF; CDR3nt: TGTGCCAGCAGCGCTAGGGGAACTGGAAACACCATATATTTT
d_gene: .; v_gene: TRBV24-1; abundance: many; j_gene: TRBJ1-2; CDR3aa: CATSDWKSNYGYTF; CDR3nt: TGTGCCACCAGTGATTGGAAGTCTAACTATGGCTACACCTTC
d_gene: TRBD1; v_gene: TRBV6-5; abundance: .; j_gene: TRBJ2-7; CDR3aa: CASSSKGQFSYEQYF; CDR3nt: TGTGCCAGCAGTTCAAAGGGACAGTTCTCCTACGAGCAGTACTTC
d_gene: .; v_gene: TRBV27; abundance: many; j_gene: TRBJ2-1; CDR3aa: CASSLLERASYNEQFF; CDR3nt: TGTGCCAGCAGTTTATTGGAGCGGGCCTCCTACAATGAGCAGTTCTTC
d_gene: .; v_gene: TRBV25-1; abundance: many; j_gene: TRBJ2-7; CDR3aa: CASSEAGRNEQYF; CDR3nt: TGTGCCAGCAGTGAGGCGGGAAGAAACGAGCAGTACTTC
d_gene: .; v_gene: TRBV12-3/TRBV12-4; abundance: many; j_gene: TRBJ1-2; CDR3aa: CASSLGRGCTF; CDR3nt: TGTGCCAGCAGTTTGGGCAGGGGATGCACCTTC
d_gene: TRBD1; v_gene: TRBV7-2; abundance: many; j_gene: TRBJ2-7; CDR3aa: CASSTRQGADFSQYF; CDR3nt: TGTGCCAGCAGCACCCGACAGGGGGCAGATTTTAGCCAGTACTTC
d_gene: TRBD2; v_gene: TRBV2; abundance: .; j_gene: TRBJ2-7; CDR3aa: CASSAGTSLEQYF; CDR3nt: TGTGCCAGCAGTGCCGGGACTAGCCTCGAGCAGTACTTC
d_gene: TRBD2; v_gene: TRBV20-1; abundance: few; j_gene: TRBJ2-1; CDR3aa: CSARDYAGGPADEQFF; CDR3nt: TGCAGTGCTAGAGATTACGCGGGAGGGCCAGCGGATGAGCAGTTCTTC
d_gene: TRBD2; v_gene: TRBV7-3; abundance: many; j_gene: TRBJ2-7; CDR3aa: CASSLFIAGATPSYEQYF; CDR3nt: TGTGCCAGCAGCTTATTTATAGCGGGGGCAACACCCTCCTACGAGCAGTACTTC
d_gene: .; v_gene: TRBV4-3; abundance: many; j_gene: TRBJ2-3; CDR3aa: CASSQVAGPPDTQYF; CDR3nt: TGCGCCAGCAGCCAAGTGGCAGGGCCCCCAGATACGCAGTATTTT
d_gene: TRBD1; v_gene: TRBV12-3/TRBV12-4; abundance: many; j_gene: TRBJ2-7; CDR3aa: CASSSFGTGAYEQYF; CDR3nt: TGTGCCAGCAGTTCTTTCGGGACAGGGGCCTACGAGCAGTACTTC
d_gene: .; v_gene: TRBV20-1; abundance: few; j_gene: TRBJ1-4; CDR3aa: CSASYGVSEKLFF; CDR3nt: TGCAGTGCTAGTTACGGGGTTAGCGAAAAACTGTTTTTT
d_gene: TRBD1; v_gene: TRBV5-1; abundance: .; j_gene: TRBJ2-3; CDR3aa: CASSFGDRPTQATQYF; CDR3nt: TGCGCCAGCAGCTTCGGGGACAGGCCTACACAAGCTACGCAGTATTTT
d_gene: TRBD2; v_gene: TRBV2; abundance: many; j_gene: TRBJ2-3; CDR3aa: CASNRLASTDTQYF; CDR3nt: TGTGCCAGCAACCGACTAGCGAGCACAGATACGCAGTATTTT